This T cell receptor beta chain was found in a study of T cells after yellow fever vaccination. Overall study context: Any fraction with a low cell number was prepared using SMART-Seq v4 Ultra Low Input. Study outcomes and limitations: Most clones from primary vaccination were detected again post-booster (roughly 96% CD4, roughly 90% CD8).

From the 5' RACE reads, TCRdb called clonotypes with MiXCR, one entry per CDR3 protein. The sample includes tens of thousands of distinct CDR3 sequences, almost 8% seen only once; the top ten take 35% to 45%. This clonotype has only one observation. Its antigen is as yet unknown. CDR3 size: 14 residues. The junction had 4 bases not matched to a gene; V was cut back by 1 base and J by 4 bases. The germline CDR1 and CDR2 sequences are SGHDN and FVKESK. The chain couples TRBV14 to TRBJ2-7; 7 nucleotides align to TRBD1. This sequence was found in a man younger than 40 who received the YFV17D yellow fever vaccine. The input for sequencing was CD8+ T cells sorted from PBMCs, taken on the day of the yellow fever booster vaccination. CDR3 nucleotides: TGTGCCAGCAGCCAAGGGGACAGCCAGTACGAGCAGTACTTC. Translation: CASSQGDSQYEQYF.